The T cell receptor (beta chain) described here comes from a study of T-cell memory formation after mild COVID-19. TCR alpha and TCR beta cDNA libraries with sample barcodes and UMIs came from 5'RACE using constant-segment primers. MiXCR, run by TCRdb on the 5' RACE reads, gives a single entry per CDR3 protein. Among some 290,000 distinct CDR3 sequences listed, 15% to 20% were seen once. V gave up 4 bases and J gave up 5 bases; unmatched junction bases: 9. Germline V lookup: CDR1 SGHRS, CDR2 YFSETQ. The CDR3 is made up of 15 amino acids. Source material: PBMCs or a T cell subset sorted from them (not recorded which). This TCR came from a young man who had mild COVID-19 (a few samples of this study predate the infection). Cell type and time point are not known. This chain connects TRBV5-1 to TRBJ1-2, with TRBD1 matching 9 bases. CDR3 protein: CASSDNRGRGYGYTF. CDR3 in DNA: TGCGCCAGCAGCGACAACAGGGGGCGCGGATATGGCTACACCTTC.